Described below is a single T cell receptor beta chain sequence and its context. Per the germline V gene, CDR1 is MNHNS and CDR2 is SASEGT. Deletions cut 6 bases from V and 10 bases from J, with 21 bases between. The CDR3 has 14 residues. This sample is drawn from a study of cytomegalovirus exposure and HLA in healthy donors. A multiplex PCR was run with 60 Vbeta primers and 13 Jbeta primers. The protocol was immunoSEQ multiplex PCR, while the TCRdb copy is restricted to in-frame clones and leaves out a portion. The data show about 190,000 clones, over 60% seen once. Sample: PBMCs. V and J are TRBV6-1 and TRBJ1-1, with a possible D match to TRBD1 (5 bases). The source of this sequence is a woman in her forties in good health and CMV-seronegative. This CDR3 is CASSGIRQPWGAFF. In DNA form, the CDR3 reads TGTGCCAGCAGCGGTATTCGACAGCCCTGGGGAGCTTTCTTT.